This is a list of T cell receptor beta chains from one sample in a study of early T cells in non-severe SARS-CoV-2 infection. TCRdb analysed the 5' RACE reads with MiXCR anew, one entry per CDR3 protein. The sample has tens of thousands of distinct CDR3 sequences, 6% to 8% seen once. The sequencing used whole blood, collected at baseline. The receptors were sampled from an adult who was a healthcare worker with PCR-confirmed SARS-CoV-2 infection or an uninfected control (not recorded which). CDR3s include the opening cysteine and the closing phenylalanine or tryptophan. Each record gives: D gene, clone size, V gene, J gene, CDR3 DNA, CDR3 protein. D genes are given only for firm matches. The size entry is marked missing in some rows and otherwise reads once, few, many or a size class.

>TRBD2|many|TRBV7-9|TRBJ2-3
TGTGCCAGCAGCTCTCTTGAGGGAGGGCCCGACACAGATACGCAGTATTTT
CASSSLEGGPDTDTQYF
>TRBD1|many|TRBV29-1|TRBJ1-3
TGCAGCGTTGGACAGGGCAACACCATATATTTT
CSVGQGNTIYF
>-|-|TRBV5-8|TRBJ1-5
TGTGCCAGCAGCTTAGCGATGAGATCTAGCAATCAGCCCCAGCATTTT
CASSLAMRSSNQPQHF
>-|-|TRBV6-6|TRBJ1-1
TGTGCCAGCAGTTTCCAAATAAACCTGAACACTGAAGCTTTCTTT
CASSFQINLNTEAFF
>TRBD1|-|TRBV18|TRBJ2-1
TGTGCCAGCTCACTACGACAGGGGGCGGATGAGCAGTTCTTC
CASSLRQGADEQFF
>-|-|TRBV3-1|TRBJ2-7
TGTGCCAGCAGCGCTTACAGAACCGGGACACTGTACTTC
CASSAYRTGTLYF
>-|-|TRBV28|TRBJ2-7
TGTGCCAGCAGCCTGTTCGGGACCAAACAATACGAGCAGTACTTC
CASSLFGTKQYEQYF
>TRBD2|many|TRBV5-1|TRBJ2-3
TGCGCCAGCAGCATAGCGGGAGGTAGGACAGATACGCAGTATTTT
CASSIAGGRTDTQYF
>-|many|TRBV18|TRBJ1-3
TGTGCCAGCTCACCAGCGTCTGTAGTTGGAAACACCATATATTTT
CASSPASVVGNTIYF
>TRBD1|-|TRBV28|TRBJ1-1
TGTGCCAGCAGGGGACAGGGGCTCACTGAAGCTTTCTTT
CASRGQGLTEAFF
>-|many|TRBV7-9|TRBJ1-1
TGTGCCAGCAGCTTAATCCCATATAACACTGAAGCTTTCTTT
CASSLIPYNTEAFF
>-|-|TRBV10-2|TRBJ2-2
TGCGCCAGCAGTGGGCCCACCGGGGAGCTGTTTTTT
CASSGPTGELFF
>-|few|TRBV19|TRBJ1-5
TGTGCCAGTAGTTCTCAGGGGAGCTTTAATCAGCCCCAGCATTTT
CASSSQGSFNQPQHF
>-|-|TRBV29-1|TRBJ1-1
TGCAGCGTTAAGCCGGGGAACACTGAAGCTTTCTTT
CSVKPGNTEAFF
>TRBD2|few|TRBV28|TRBJ2-7
TGTGCCAGCAGTTCACCTAGCGGGAGGGCCGTGTACGAGCAGTACTTC
CASSSPSGRAVYEQYF
>TRBD2|-|TRBV7-6|TRBJ2-7
TGTGCCAGCAGCTTCAGGACTAGCGGGACTTACGAGCAGTACTTC
CASSFRTSGTYEQYF
>-|many|TRBV7-8|TRBJ2-1
TGTGCCAGCAGCTTCTCAGTGGCCTACAATGAGCAGTTCTTC
CASSFSVAYNEQFF
>TRBD2|-|TRBV19|TRBJ2-5
TGTGCCAGTAGTATTCGGCTAGCGGAACAAGAGACCCAGTACTTC
CASSIRLAEQETQYF
>-|-|TRBV18|TRBJ2-5
TGTGCCAGCACCGGAGGGCAGGGAGAGACCCAGTACTTC
CASTGGQGETQYF
>-|many|TRBV29-1|TRBJ2-1
TGCAGCGTTGAAATACGAGGACATGAGCAGTTCTTC
CSVEIRGHEQFF
>TRBD2|few|TRBV4-1|TRBJ2-7
TGCGCCAGCAGCCAACCCGAGGCAGGGAGGGCCGGATACGAGCAGTACTTC
CASSQPEAGRAGYEQYF
>-|many|TRBV30|TRBJ1-4
TGTGCCTGGTCGAGGACGGTCCCTGGGGAAAAACTGTTTTTT
CAWSRTVPGEKLFF
>TRBD2|many|TRBV27|TRBJ2-1
TGTGCCAGCAGTTTACGGCTAGCGGGTGGTTACAATGAGCAGTTCTTC
CASSLRLAGGYNEQFF
>TRBD1|few|TRBV20-1|TRBJ1-5
TGCAGTGCACCACAGGGGCAGCCCCAGCATTTT
CSAPQGQPQHF
>-|many|TRBV7-9|TRBJ1-6
TGTGCCAGCAGCTTAGCGGGACAATATAATTCACCCCTCCACTTT
CASSLAGQYNSPLHF
>-|-|TRBV12-3/TRBV12-4|TRBJ2-3
TGTGCCAGCAGTTTACGGGCAGGGAAAGATACGCAGTATTTT
CASSLRAGKDTQYF
>-|few|TRBV11-2|TRBJ2-1
TGTGCCAGCAGACGAATCGGGCAGGGCAATGAGCAGTTCTTC
CASRRIGQGNEQFF
>TRBD2|-|TRBV6-2/TRBV6-3|TRBJ2-3
TGTGCCAGCTCCAACCCGGGACTAGCGGGAGAGGATACGCAGTATTTT
CASSNPGLAGEDTQYF
>-|few|TRBV7-2|TRBJ2-3
TGTGCCAGCAGCGATGGAGTAGTTTCAGATACGCAGTATTTT
CASSDGVVSDTQYF
>TRBD2|many|TRBV12-3/TRBV12-4|TRBJ2-6
TGTGCCAGCAATCCGGGACTAGCGGTTGCTGGGGCCAACGTCCTGACTTTC
CASNPGLAVAGANVLTF
>-|many|TRBV6-1|TRBJ2-5
TGTGCCAGCAGTGAAGACCCAGGGACGGAGACCCAGTACTTC
CASSEDPGTETQYF
>TRBD1|many|TRBV7-3|TRBJ1-6
TGTGCCAGCAGCTTTTCCGGGACAGGGAGCTCCTATAATTCACCCCTCCACTTT
CASSFSGTGSSYNSPLHF
>-|few|TRBV20-1|TRBJ2-5
TGCAGTGCTAGTGAGGGGTTAGAGACCCAGTACTTC
CSASEGLETQYF
>-|many|TRBV20-1|TRBJ1-6
TGCAGTGCTAGAGAGGACATTGGTCCCCTCCACTTT
CSAREDIGPLHF
>TRBD2|few|TRBV11-2|TRBJ2-1
TGTGCCAGCAGCCACGGACTAGGTAGAATCAATGAGCAGTTCTTC
CASSHGLGRINEQFF
>-|-|TRBV20-1|TRBJ1-2
TGCAGTGCTAGTGAAGCCTATGGCTACACCTTC
CSASEAYGYTF
>-|medium-sized|TRBV5-1|TRBJ2-3
TGCGCCAGCAGCTTGGGACACACCACAGATACGCAGTATTTT
CASSLGHTTDTQYF
>TRBD2|few|TRBV6-1|TRBJ2-1
TGTGCCAGCAGTGAACTAGCGGGAGGATACAATGAGCAGTTCTTC
CASSELAGGYNEQFF
>TRBD2|many|TRBV7-9|TRBJ2-5
TGTGCCAGCAGCTTAAGCGGCGGGAGTCGTGAGACCCAGTACTTC
CASSLSGGSRETQYF
>-|few|TRBV6-2/TRBV6-3|TRBJ2-5
TGTGCCAGCAGTTACGGCGAGACCCAGTACTTC
CASSYGETQYF
>TRBD2|many|TRBV7-8|TRBJ2-4
TGTGCCAGCAGCCCCCGGGGGAGCGGGAGGGCCTACAAAAACATTCAGTACTTC
CASSPRGSGRAYKNIQYF
>-|many|TRBV20-1|TRBJ1-1
TGCAGTGCTATAGGCGGGGGCACTGAAGCTTTCTTT
CSAIGGGTEAFF
>TRBD2|-|TRBV6-4|TRBJ2-1
TGTGCCAGCAGTGTTGCGGGAGGGCGCAATGAGCAGTTCTTC
CASSVAGGRNEQFF
>-|many|TRBV29-1|TRBJ1-1
TGCAGCGTTGTAGGGTCCGGAGCTTTCTTT
CSVVGSGAFF
>TRBD1|-|TRBV27|TRBJ1-5
TGTGCCAGCAGTCCGCGGGACAGGCGCCAGCCCCAGCATTTT
CASSPRDRRQPQHF